This T cell receptor beta chain stems from a study of blood T cell repertoires in COVID-19. Libraries were prepared by immunoSEQ multiplex PCR; TCRdb keeps only in-frame clonotypes and omits some of them. The table lists some 150,000 clones, about 90% of them singletons. Material: peripheral blood. The origin of this receptor is a man aged 50 or older with acute or convalescent COVID-19.

The CDR3 coding sequence is TGTGCCAGCAGCTTCAACAGGGACGGGGAAGCTTTCTTT. It specifies CASSFNRDGEAFF. V gene TRBV7-2 combines with J gene TRBJ1-1; D is perhaps TRBD1 (6 bases). The V gene lost 3 bases and the J gene lost 8 bases, with 13 bases spanning the gap. CDR1 and CDR2 (germline): SGHTA, FQGNSA. The CDR3 extends over 13 amino acids.